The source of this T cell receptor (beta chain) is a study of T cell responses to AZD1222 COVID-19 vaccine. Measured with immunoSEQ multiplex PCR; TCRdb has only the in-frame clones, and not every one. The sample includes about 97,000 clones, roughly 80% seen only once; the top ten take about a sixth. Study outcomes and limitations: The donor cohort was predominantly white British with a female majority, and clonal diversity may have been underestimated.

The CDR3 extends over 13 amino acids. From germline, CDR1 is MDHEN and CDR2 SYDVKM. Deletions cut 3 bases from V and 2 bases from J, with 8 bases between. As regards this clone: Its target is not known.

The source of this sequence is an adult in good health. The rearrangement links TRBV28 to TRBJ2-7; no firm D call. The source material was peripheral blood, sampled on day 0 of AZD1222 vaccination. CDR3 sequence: CASSLIPTYEQYF. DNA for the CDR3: TGTGCCAGCAGTTTGATACCCACCTACGAGCAGTACTTC. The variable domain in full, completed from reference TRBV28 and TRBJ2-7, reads DVKVTQSSRYLVKRTGEKVFLECVQDMDHENMFWYRQDPGLGLRLIYFSYDVKMKEKGDIPEGYSVSREKKERFSLILESASTNQTSMYLCASSLIPTYEQYFGPGTRLTVT.